The sequence of this TCR beta chain was determined in a study of PD-1 blockade in classical Hodgkin lymphoma (dated by TCRdb to the early 2020s). Context from the whole study: Nivolumab dosing was 3 mg/kg intravenously every 2 weeks, continuing until either disease progression or unacceptable toxicity. The study used CyTOF and TCR beta sequencing to define a peripheral blood immune signature of response to PD-1 blockade in classical Hodgkin lymphoma. The paper as a whole reports these results and caveats: The study was restricted to a single clinical trial cohort, and the causes of repertoire differences, possibly disease activity or prior therapy, were left undefined. Baseline TCR diversity was reported to be lower in newly diagnosed patients than in healthy donors, and even lower in relapsed/refractory patients. By C4D1, a significant rise was seen in CD4+ TCR diversity but not in CD8+ TCR diversity (p=0.0027 vs p=0.16), and the rise was most apparent among complete responders (p=0.02). Patients starting nivolumab less than 1 year after ASCT had lower diversity and were excluded from later analyses to avoid confounding by immune reconstitution. Trial patients with a complete response had baseline diversity similar to that of newly diagnosed patients, while partial responders and progressors had significantly lower diversity.

Per the publication, the time point label means: cycle 1 day 1 (C1D1), immediately before nivolumab initiation. Every trial patient had relapsed after autologous stem cell transplantation, and cohorts A, B and C differed in prior brentuximab vedotin exposure. The trial cohort comprised approximately 55 patients with relapsed/refractory classical Hodgkin lymphoma whose best overall responses were complete response, partial response or progressive disease. Single-agent nivolumab was administered to trial patients in the multi-cohort phase II CheckMate 205 trial. An independent review committee assessed best overall response using the 2007 International Working Group response criteria. Trial PBMCs were obtained immediately prior to nivolumab initiation (C1D1) and on therapy at cycle 2 day 1 and cycle 4 day 1. Peripheral blood was collected in 8 mL Vacutainer Cell Preparation Tubes, from which PBMCs were isolated by centrifugation and then cryopreserved.

The Qiagen DNeasy kit was used to extract genomic DNA from unsorted PBMCs and from the negatively selected CD4+ and CD8+ fractions. TCR beta CDR3 regions were amplified by immunoSEQ multiplex PCR using primers annealing to V and J segments. A synthetic immune receptor repertoire was used to minimize amplification bias, and any remaining bias was removed computationally after sequencing. Processing in the source paper ran as follows. Repertoire diversity was quantified as the Shannon entropy index using custom Python scripts. Unsorted, CD4+ and CD8+ repertoires were examined separately, except in combined analyses, for which CD4+ and CD8+ sequences were merged in silico. A clone counted as expanded when the clone's frequency after treatment rose at least 2-fold relative to C1D1, and clones undetected at baseline were given a pseudocount of 0.5. Clones with 0 or 1 copy at C1D1 were classified as singleton clones, and clones with 2 or more copies were classified as non-singleton clones. Clones expanded in unsorted samples were assigned a CD4+, CD8+ or unknown annotation through matching of protein sequences in sorted samples from the same patient. Wilcoxon tests on paired samples were used to test changes in diversity from C1D1 to C4D1. What TCRdb holds here is the immuneACCESS table cut down to in-frame rearrangements. Part of the clones is not present; checked against another copy, under half of the missing clones reflect an unresolved V gene, and the others are unexplained. That table gives V, J and clone size, and the DNA gave D and trimming. This sample holds tens of thousands of clones; around 91% were observed only once. The leading ten clones occupy 15% of the sample.

CDR1 and CDR2, per the germline V gene, are MNHEY and SVGAGI. Germline trimming: 4 bases from V, 1 base from J; junction bases outside gene matches: 6. The CDR3 goes from the cysteine to the phenylalanine over 16 residues. CDR3 DNA is the only sequence kept; it has 48 bases, read in frame from the first base. Comments on this clone: Its specific antigen is unknown. One base away there is no much larger clone; base qualities are not given.

The TCR comes from a human donor with classical Hodgkin lymphoma. Material: peripheral blood mononuclear cells (PBMCs), obtained at baseline. The chain is encoded by TRBV6-5 joined to TRBJ1-1; 10 central nucleotides agree with TRBD1. The sequenced DNA: TGTGCCAGCAGTTCGACAGGGGGCGCAGGGAACACTGAAGCTTTCTTT. This sequence encodes CASSSTGGAGNTEAFF.